Listed here are 17 T cell receptor beta chains from one sample, sequenced in a study of T cell responses to AZD1222 COVID-19 vaccine. Data came from immunoSEQ multiplex PCR; TCRdb stores just in-frame clones and leaves some out. The repertoire holds 140,000 or so clones, 70% to 90% seen once, with 3% to 4.5% in the top ten. The source was peripheral blood, collected on day 0 of AZD1222 vaccination. The receptors were gathered from an adult in good health.

The CDR3 DNA reads as TGCGCCAGCAGCCCACACGAAGTTGCAACTAATGAAAAACTGTTTTTT. Its protein is CASSPHEVATNEKLFF. The rearrangement links TRBV4-1 to TRBJ1-4; D remains unclear. Germline-derived CDR1 and CDR2 are MGHRA and YSYEKL. Trimming left V 4 bases short and J 0 bases short, with 12 bases between. The CDR3 consists of 16 residues.

V gene TRBV7-9 combines with J gene TRBJ1-6; no reliable D call. The CDR3 loop spans 14 amino acids. Germline CDR1 and CDR2: SEHNR and FQNEAQ (reference sequence). The germline V and J ends were trimmed by 2 bases and 9 bases, with 11 bases remaining between them. CDR3 amino acids: CASSLSAPGSPLHF. The CDR3 region has the DNA TGTGCCAGCAGCTTAAGTGCGCCAGGTTCACCCCTCCACTTT.

The J gene is TRBJ2-1, the V gene TRBV6-5; D call uncertain. Germline values: CDR1 MNHEY, CDR2 SVGAGI. Trimming left V 6 bases short and J 3 bases short, with 12 bases between. The CDR3 loop spans 14 amino acids. The CDR3 DNA reads as TGTGCCAGCAGGGACGGCGGTGGCTACAATGAGCAGTTCTTC. Its translation: CASRDGGGYNEQFF.

This chain joins TRBV7-2 and TRBJ2-7, with 15 bases fitting TRBD2. Trimming removed 5 bases from V and 3 bases from J; junction bases left unmatched: 5. The germline V gene has CDR1 SGHTA and CDR2 FQGNSA. The CDR3 totals 16 residues. The CDR3 DNA is TGTGCCAGCAGCCCTCCGGGACTAGCGGGAGGCTACGAGCAGTACTTC. Its protein product is CASSPPGLAGGYEQYF.

The V call is TRBV11-2, the J call TRBJ2-1, with a weak D call TRBD1 (6 bases). Trimming took off 2 bases at V and 4 bases at J, with 9 bases between the two ends. The germline gives CDR1 SGHAT, CDR2 FQNNGV. This CDR3 is built from 14 residues. The CDR3 region has the DNA TGTGCCAGCAGCTTATTGCAGGGGTACAATGAGCAGTTCTTC. It is translated as CASSLLQGYNEQFF.

This chain connects TRBV12-3 or TRBV12-4 to TRBJ2-2, with a tentative D call TRBD1 (6 bases). The V end lost 7 bases, the J end lost 5 bases, and 11 bases lay between the germline ends. CDR3 length equals 13 residues. In DNA, the CDR3 is TGTGCCAGCACATACAGGGAAACCGGGGAGCTGTTTTTT. Protein sequence: CASTYRETGELFF.

This chain links TRBV5-4 with TRBJ2-3; D is unresolved. CDR3 size: 15 residues. Deletions cut 2 bases from V and 2 bases from J, with 12 bases between. Per the germline V gene, CDR1 is SGHNT and CDR2 is YYREEE (reference sequence). The CDR3 loop is CASSFVGGPTDTQYF. For the CDR3, the DNA is TGTGCCAGCAGCTTCGTTGGTGGACCCACAGATACGCAGTATTTT.

The chain links TRBV6-4 to TRBJ1-6; D uncertain. There are 13 residues in the CDR3. Germline values: CDR1 MRHNA, CDR2 SNTAGT. V lost 6 bases to trimming and J lost 10 bases, with 13 bases between them. The CDR3 reads CASSDSQGSPLHF. The CDR3 DNA is TGTGCCAGCAGCGATTCCCAAGGGTCACCCCTCCACTTT.

CDR3 DNA: TGTGCCAGCAGTCCCGATAAAGGGATTCAAGAGACCCAGTACTTC. It encodes CASSPDKGIQETQYF. This chain links TRBV5-6 with TRBJ2-5; D not certain. Germline V CDR1 and CDR2: SGHDT, YYEEEE. The CDR3 spans 15 residues. Trimming shortened V by 5 bases and J by 2 bases, and 16 bases separated the two germline ends.

The V and J genes are TRBV7-9 and TRBJ1-2; no definite D call. CDR3 length: 13 amino acids. Germline V gene sequence: CDR1 SEHNR, CDR2 FQNEAQ (reference sequence). The V gene lost 1 base and the J gene lost 6 bases, with 9 bases spanning the gap. CDR3 in DNA: TGTGCCAGCAGCTTAGGTGCCGGGGATGGCTACACCTTC. The encoded protein is CASSLGAGDGYTF.

To note about this clone: This CDR3 is also generated by other DNA sequences in the sample. This chain's CDR3 is CASSFTGDGYTF. The CDR3 region has the DNA TGCGCCAGCAGCTTTACAGGGGATGGCTACACCTTC. V gene TRBV5-1 combines with J gene TRBJ1-2; TRBD1 agrees at 7 bases. The V gene end was trimmed by 2 bases and the J gene end by 6 bases; junction bases not matched to a gene: 1. This CDR3 has 12 residues. The V gene's germline CDR1 is SGHRS and CDR2 YFSETQ.

The V and J genes are TRBV2 and TRBJ1-5; no clear D. The germline V gene encodes CDR1 SNHLY and CDR2 FYNNEI. The CDR3 covers 11 residues. V shed 7 bases and J shed 3 bases, with 4 bases lying between them. CDR3 sequence reads: CASKTNQPQHF. CDR3 nucleotide sequence: TGTGCCAGCAAGACCAATCAGCCCCAGCATTTT.

The V gene is TRBV6-6, the J gene TRBJ1-2; D may be TRBD1 (5 bases). The V and J ends lost 7 bases and 4 bases respectively, with 13 bases between them. The germline V gene has CDR1 MNHNY and CDR2 SVGAGI (reference sequence). The CDR3 contains 13 residues. CDR3 residues: CASMAWQGYGYTF. The CDR3 DNA follows: TGTGCCAGCATGGCCTGGCAGGGCTATGGCTACACCTTC.

The chain employs TRBV14 and TRBJ2-7; D is unclear. V lost 3 bases and J 3 bases, leaving 18 bases between the germline ends. The CDR3 covers 16 residues. Germline CDR1 reads SGHDN; CDR2 reads FVKESK. This chain's CDR3 is CASSHLRALDIYEQYF. The CDR3 bases are TGTGCCAGCAGCCACCTACGGGCACTGGATATCTACGAGCAGTACTTC.

The chain recombines TRBV24-1 with TRBJ2-1; 10 bases line up with TRBD1. Germline V gene sequence: CDR1 KGHDR, CDR2 SFDVKD. After removal of 3 bases from V and 3 bases from J, the junction contained 7 bases not matched to a gene. CDR3 size: 17 residues. The CDR3 sequence is CATSDHRTGGYYNEQFF. The CDR3 DNA follows: TGTGCCACCAGTGATCATCGGACAGGGGGATACTACAATGAGCAGTTCTTC.

The rearrangement uses TRBV11-2 and TRBJ2-7; 7 bases match TRBD2. V shed 5 bases, J shed 3 bases, and the junction held 13 bases outside the gene matches. Looked up from germline, CDR1 is SGHAT and CDR2 is FQNNGV. The CDR3 sequence is 16 residues long. The CDR3 DNA follows: TGTGCCAGCAGCCAAGCGGGGCAATCCCCATTCTACGAGCAGTACTTC. Protein sequence: CASSQAGQSPFYEQYF.

The V call is TRBV27, the J call TRBJ1-5, with 7 bases aligning to TRBD1. V dropped 5 bases and J dropped 5; count of bases not matched to a gene: 6. Looked up from germline, CDR1 is MNHEY and CDR2 is SMNVEV (reference sequence). This CDR3 is 14 amino acids long. CDR3 sequence reads: CASSLDREDQPQHF. The CDR3 region has the DNA TGTGCCAGCAGTCTCGACAGGGAGGATCAGCCCCAGCATTTT.